These T cell receptor beta chains were read from a single sample in a study of PD-1 blockade in classical Hodgkin lymphoma. Sequenced by immunoSEQ multiplex PCR; TCRdb stores in-frame clones only, minus some. This sample yields about 32,000 clones, of which 80% to 95% are seen a single time; approximately 0.3% belongs to the top ten. The sample consisted of CD4+ T cells from blood, taken before the fourth cycle of nivolumab. The receptors derive from a human donor with classical Hodgkin lymphoma. Each CDR3 is given with its conserved first and last residue. Each record gives: clone size, V gene, J gene, D gene, CDR3 protein, CDR3 DNA. A D gene is named only where the DNA matches it firmly. Rows may omit the clone size; those that give it use once, few, many or a size class.

>-|TRBV19|TRBJ1-5|TRBD1
CASKGQGSYSNQPQHF
TGTGCCAGTAAGGGACAGGGATCCTATAGCAATCAGCCCCAGCATTTT
>-|TRBV12-2|TRBJ1-5|-
CASRRPGQGGCGNQPQHF
TGTGCAAGTCGCCGACCGGGACAGGGAGGTTGTGGCAATCAGCCCCAGCATTTT
>-|TRBV11-1|TRBJ2-3|-
CASSRHLAEGADTQYF
TGTGCCAGCAGCCGGCACCTAGCGGAGGGGGCAGATACGCAGTATTTT
>-|TRBV5-5|TRBJ2-7|TRBD1
CASSSNPGTGSYEQYF
TGTGCCAGCAGCTCAAACCCCGGGACAGGATCCTACGAGCAGTACTTC
>-|TRBV11-1|TRBJ2-1|TRBD2
CASSLGLAGGGSYNEQFF
TGTGCCAGCAGCTTAGGGCTAGCGGGAGGTGGCTCCTACAATGAGCAGTTCTTC
>-|TRBV15|TRBJ2-7|TRBD2
CATSRLAGATYEQYF
TGTGCCACCAGCAGACTAGCGGGAGCAACCTACGAGCAGTACTTC
>-|TRBV29-1|TRBJ2-1|TRBD2
CSVEEDRGRAYNEQFF
TGCAGCGTTGAAGAGGACCGCGGGAGGGCCTACAATGAGCAGTTCTTC
>-|TRBV6-4|TRBJ1-5|-
CASILGGRQPQHF
TGTGCCAGCATACTTGGGGGGAGGCAGCCCCAGCATTTT
>-|TRBV30|TRBJ1-2|-
CAWSEFYGYTF
TGTGCCTGGTCAGAGTTCTATGGCTACACCTTC
>once|TRBV25-1|TRBJ2-7|TRBD1
CASRGQGREQYF
TGTGCCAGCAGGGGACAGGGGAGGGAGCAGTACTTC
>-|TRBV6-6|TRBJ2-7|-
CASSSVGEGYEQYF
TGTGCCAGCAGTAGCGTGGGGGAAGGGTACGAGCAGTACTTC
>once|TRBV6-5|TRBJ2-7|TRBD2
CASSSMTSGRYYEQYF
TGTGCCAGCAGTTCCATGACTAGCGGGAGATATTACGAGCAGTACTTC
>-|TRBV7-2|TRBJ2-5|-
CASSFSPRETQYF
TGTGCCAGCAGCTTCTCGCCTCGAGAGACCCAGTACTTC
>once|TRBV28|TRBJ2-1|-
CASRSPPGYEQFF
TGTGCCAGCAGGTCCCCCCCGGGGTATGAGCAGTTCTTC
>-|TRBV19|TRBJ2-7|-
CASSPDTEYEQYF
TGTGCCAGTAGTCCAGACACGGAGTACGAGCAGTACTTC
>-|TRBV18|TRBJ1-4|-
CASSPRQANEKLFF
TGTGCCAGCTCACCGAGACAGGCGAATGAAAAACTGTTTTTT
>once|TRBV10-2|TRBJ1-3|-
CASSQAGAGNTIYF
TGCGCCAGCAGCCAAGCAGGGGCCGGAAACACCATATATTTT
>-|TRBV7-9|TRBJ1-4|TRBD1
CASSRDRNEKLFF
TGTGCCAGCAGCCGGGACAGAAATGAAAAACTGTTTTTT
>-|TRBV28|TRBJ1-5|-
CASSPLSVGGSNQPQHF
TGTGCCAGCAGCCCCCTCAGCGTAGGCGGTAGCAATCAGCCCCAGCATTTT
>-|TRBV5-1|TRBJ2-3|TRBD1
CASYQGALGTDTQYF
TGCGCCAGCTATCAGGGGGCTCTGGGCACAGATACGCAGTATTTT
>-|TRBV2|TRBJ1-4|-
CASSPLINLSGATNEKLFF
TGTGCCAGCAGTCCACTAATTAACCTGTCGGGTGCCACTAATGAAAAACTGTTTTTT
>-|TRBV19|TRBJ1-1|-
CASSTGQMNTEAFF
TGTGCCAGTAGTACCGGGCAGATGAACACTGAAGCTTTCTTT
>-|TRBV5-1|TRBJ1-6|-
CASSAGNNSPLHF
TGCGCCAGCAGCGCCGGGAACAATTCACCCCTCCACTTT
>-|TRBV5-5|TRBJ2-3|TRBD2
CASTPRLAGEDTQYF
TGTGCCAGCACCCCGAGGCTAGCGGGAGAGGATACGCAGTATTTT
>-|TRBV28|TRBJ2-2|-
CASSFGAQQGRELFF
TGTGCCAGCAGTTTCGGAGCCCAACAGGGAAGGGAGCTGTTTTTT
>-|TRBV6-1|TRBJ2-3|-
CASSVLDTQYF
TGTGCCAGCAGTGTTTTGGATACGCAGTATTTT
>-|TRBV7-6|TRBJ2-3|-
CASSLGYTDTQYF
TGTGCCAGCAGCTTAGGGTACACAGATACGCAGTATTTT
>-|TRBV10-3|TRBJ1-1|-
CAISVKAENTEAFF
TGTGCCATCAGTGTTAAGGCAGAGAACACTGAAGCTTTCTTT
>-|TRBV6-4|TRBJ1-1|-
CASSDRGVTEAFF
TGTGCCAGCAGTGACAGAGGGGTCACTGAAGCTTTCTTT
>once|TRBV28|TRBJ2-7|-
CASRSRTPRGEQYF
TGTGCCAGCAGAAGCAGAACTCCCAGGGGAGAGCAGTACTTC
>few|TRBV19|TRBJ1-5|-
CASRPGHDGQPQHF
TGTGCCAGTAGGCCCGGACACGACGGACAGCCCCAGCATTTT
>-|TRBV7-8|TRBJ2-7|-
CASSTGTLAYEQYF
TGTGCCAGCAGCACCGGGACACTTGCCTACGAGCAGTACTTC
>-|TRBV27|TRBJ2-3|TRBD2
CASSKNVAGPPSSTDTQYF
TGTGCCAGCAGTAAAAACGTAGCGGGACCCCCCTCTAGCACAGATACGCAGTATTTT
>-|TRBV29-1|TRBJ1-4|-
CSVAYRNEKLFF
TGCAGCGTGGCGTACAGGAATGAAAAACTGTTTTTT
>once|TRBV18|TRBJ2-7|-
CASSPYHIGSYEQYF
TGTGCCAGCTCACCTTATCATATAGGGTCCTACGAGCAGTACTTC
>-|TRBV29-1|TRBJ1-2|TRBD1
CSVTGQGLYYGYTF
TGCAGCGTAACCGGACAGGGGCTATACTATGGCTACACCTTC
>-|TRBV6-5|TRBJ2-1|-
CASSYGSGISYNEQFF
TGTGCCAGCAGTTACGGCTCGGGGATCTCCTACAATGAGCAGTTCTTC
>-|TRBV28|TRBJ2-3|-
CASSPNKQEDTQYF
TGTGCCAGCAGCCCGAATAAACAAGAGGATACGCAGTATTTT
>-|TRBV28|TRBJ1-4|-
CASSYPRGNEKLFF
TGTGCCAGCAGTTACCCCAGGGGTAATGAAAAACTGTTTTTT
>-|TRBV10-3|TRBJ2-7|-
CAISESAGEYEQYF
TGTGCCATCAGTGAGTCAGCAGGGGAATACGAGCAGTACTTC